The source of this TCR beta chain is a study of blood T cell repertoires in COVID-19. About the study: Some COVID-19 samples were acute and others convalescent; all came from the United States, Italy and Spain.

The method was immunoSEQ multiplex PCR; TCRdb's version includes in-frame clones alone and lacks a portion of them. The sample yields roughly 300,000 clones, 80% to 90% seen once. Trimming removed 6 bases from V and 0 bases from J, with 19 bases in between. Germline V gene data show CDR1 as MNHEY and CDR2 as SMNVEV (reference sequence). The CDR3 has 17 residues. The origin of this receptor is a woman under 40 with COVID-19, enrolled during active disease. V is TRBV27 and J is TRBJ2-3, with a possible D match to TRBD1 (5 bases). What was sequenced was peripheral blood. The CDR3 nucleotides read TGTGCCAGCAGCCTTCGGAGTAGGGGTACTAGCACAGATACGCAGTATTTT. Protein sequence: CASSLRSRGTSTDTQYF.